This TCR beta chain came from a study of cytomegalovirus exposure and HLA in healthy donors. The study's findings and limits: Later, an analysis found that common viral pathogens appeared to be linked with several of the most significant clusters.

In regard to this clone: Antigen specificity is unknown.

Primers for the PCR totalled 60 Vbeta and 13 Jbeta. Original processing methods: About 11 million of tens of millions of unique TCR beta chains were shared, per a later count. Assay used: immunoSEQ multiplex PCR; TCRdb lists only in-frame clones, some missing. The V and J calls and clone size were taken over from that table, and D and trimming were inferred from the DNA. The sample has 130,000 or so clones; 60% to 85% are singletons. The sequencing sample was made of PBMCs. The sequence derives from a man aged 30-40 years in good health and CMV-seronegative.

The CDR3 loop is CASSKEKTGGSRCMNTEAFF. Written as DNA, the CDR3 is TGTGCCAGCAGCAAAGAAAAGACGGGGGGATCTCGCTGCATGAACACTGAAGCTTTCTTT. The chain couples TRBV21-1 to TRBJ1-1. TRBV21-1 corresponds to a pseudogene. The CDR3 is made up of 20 amino acids.